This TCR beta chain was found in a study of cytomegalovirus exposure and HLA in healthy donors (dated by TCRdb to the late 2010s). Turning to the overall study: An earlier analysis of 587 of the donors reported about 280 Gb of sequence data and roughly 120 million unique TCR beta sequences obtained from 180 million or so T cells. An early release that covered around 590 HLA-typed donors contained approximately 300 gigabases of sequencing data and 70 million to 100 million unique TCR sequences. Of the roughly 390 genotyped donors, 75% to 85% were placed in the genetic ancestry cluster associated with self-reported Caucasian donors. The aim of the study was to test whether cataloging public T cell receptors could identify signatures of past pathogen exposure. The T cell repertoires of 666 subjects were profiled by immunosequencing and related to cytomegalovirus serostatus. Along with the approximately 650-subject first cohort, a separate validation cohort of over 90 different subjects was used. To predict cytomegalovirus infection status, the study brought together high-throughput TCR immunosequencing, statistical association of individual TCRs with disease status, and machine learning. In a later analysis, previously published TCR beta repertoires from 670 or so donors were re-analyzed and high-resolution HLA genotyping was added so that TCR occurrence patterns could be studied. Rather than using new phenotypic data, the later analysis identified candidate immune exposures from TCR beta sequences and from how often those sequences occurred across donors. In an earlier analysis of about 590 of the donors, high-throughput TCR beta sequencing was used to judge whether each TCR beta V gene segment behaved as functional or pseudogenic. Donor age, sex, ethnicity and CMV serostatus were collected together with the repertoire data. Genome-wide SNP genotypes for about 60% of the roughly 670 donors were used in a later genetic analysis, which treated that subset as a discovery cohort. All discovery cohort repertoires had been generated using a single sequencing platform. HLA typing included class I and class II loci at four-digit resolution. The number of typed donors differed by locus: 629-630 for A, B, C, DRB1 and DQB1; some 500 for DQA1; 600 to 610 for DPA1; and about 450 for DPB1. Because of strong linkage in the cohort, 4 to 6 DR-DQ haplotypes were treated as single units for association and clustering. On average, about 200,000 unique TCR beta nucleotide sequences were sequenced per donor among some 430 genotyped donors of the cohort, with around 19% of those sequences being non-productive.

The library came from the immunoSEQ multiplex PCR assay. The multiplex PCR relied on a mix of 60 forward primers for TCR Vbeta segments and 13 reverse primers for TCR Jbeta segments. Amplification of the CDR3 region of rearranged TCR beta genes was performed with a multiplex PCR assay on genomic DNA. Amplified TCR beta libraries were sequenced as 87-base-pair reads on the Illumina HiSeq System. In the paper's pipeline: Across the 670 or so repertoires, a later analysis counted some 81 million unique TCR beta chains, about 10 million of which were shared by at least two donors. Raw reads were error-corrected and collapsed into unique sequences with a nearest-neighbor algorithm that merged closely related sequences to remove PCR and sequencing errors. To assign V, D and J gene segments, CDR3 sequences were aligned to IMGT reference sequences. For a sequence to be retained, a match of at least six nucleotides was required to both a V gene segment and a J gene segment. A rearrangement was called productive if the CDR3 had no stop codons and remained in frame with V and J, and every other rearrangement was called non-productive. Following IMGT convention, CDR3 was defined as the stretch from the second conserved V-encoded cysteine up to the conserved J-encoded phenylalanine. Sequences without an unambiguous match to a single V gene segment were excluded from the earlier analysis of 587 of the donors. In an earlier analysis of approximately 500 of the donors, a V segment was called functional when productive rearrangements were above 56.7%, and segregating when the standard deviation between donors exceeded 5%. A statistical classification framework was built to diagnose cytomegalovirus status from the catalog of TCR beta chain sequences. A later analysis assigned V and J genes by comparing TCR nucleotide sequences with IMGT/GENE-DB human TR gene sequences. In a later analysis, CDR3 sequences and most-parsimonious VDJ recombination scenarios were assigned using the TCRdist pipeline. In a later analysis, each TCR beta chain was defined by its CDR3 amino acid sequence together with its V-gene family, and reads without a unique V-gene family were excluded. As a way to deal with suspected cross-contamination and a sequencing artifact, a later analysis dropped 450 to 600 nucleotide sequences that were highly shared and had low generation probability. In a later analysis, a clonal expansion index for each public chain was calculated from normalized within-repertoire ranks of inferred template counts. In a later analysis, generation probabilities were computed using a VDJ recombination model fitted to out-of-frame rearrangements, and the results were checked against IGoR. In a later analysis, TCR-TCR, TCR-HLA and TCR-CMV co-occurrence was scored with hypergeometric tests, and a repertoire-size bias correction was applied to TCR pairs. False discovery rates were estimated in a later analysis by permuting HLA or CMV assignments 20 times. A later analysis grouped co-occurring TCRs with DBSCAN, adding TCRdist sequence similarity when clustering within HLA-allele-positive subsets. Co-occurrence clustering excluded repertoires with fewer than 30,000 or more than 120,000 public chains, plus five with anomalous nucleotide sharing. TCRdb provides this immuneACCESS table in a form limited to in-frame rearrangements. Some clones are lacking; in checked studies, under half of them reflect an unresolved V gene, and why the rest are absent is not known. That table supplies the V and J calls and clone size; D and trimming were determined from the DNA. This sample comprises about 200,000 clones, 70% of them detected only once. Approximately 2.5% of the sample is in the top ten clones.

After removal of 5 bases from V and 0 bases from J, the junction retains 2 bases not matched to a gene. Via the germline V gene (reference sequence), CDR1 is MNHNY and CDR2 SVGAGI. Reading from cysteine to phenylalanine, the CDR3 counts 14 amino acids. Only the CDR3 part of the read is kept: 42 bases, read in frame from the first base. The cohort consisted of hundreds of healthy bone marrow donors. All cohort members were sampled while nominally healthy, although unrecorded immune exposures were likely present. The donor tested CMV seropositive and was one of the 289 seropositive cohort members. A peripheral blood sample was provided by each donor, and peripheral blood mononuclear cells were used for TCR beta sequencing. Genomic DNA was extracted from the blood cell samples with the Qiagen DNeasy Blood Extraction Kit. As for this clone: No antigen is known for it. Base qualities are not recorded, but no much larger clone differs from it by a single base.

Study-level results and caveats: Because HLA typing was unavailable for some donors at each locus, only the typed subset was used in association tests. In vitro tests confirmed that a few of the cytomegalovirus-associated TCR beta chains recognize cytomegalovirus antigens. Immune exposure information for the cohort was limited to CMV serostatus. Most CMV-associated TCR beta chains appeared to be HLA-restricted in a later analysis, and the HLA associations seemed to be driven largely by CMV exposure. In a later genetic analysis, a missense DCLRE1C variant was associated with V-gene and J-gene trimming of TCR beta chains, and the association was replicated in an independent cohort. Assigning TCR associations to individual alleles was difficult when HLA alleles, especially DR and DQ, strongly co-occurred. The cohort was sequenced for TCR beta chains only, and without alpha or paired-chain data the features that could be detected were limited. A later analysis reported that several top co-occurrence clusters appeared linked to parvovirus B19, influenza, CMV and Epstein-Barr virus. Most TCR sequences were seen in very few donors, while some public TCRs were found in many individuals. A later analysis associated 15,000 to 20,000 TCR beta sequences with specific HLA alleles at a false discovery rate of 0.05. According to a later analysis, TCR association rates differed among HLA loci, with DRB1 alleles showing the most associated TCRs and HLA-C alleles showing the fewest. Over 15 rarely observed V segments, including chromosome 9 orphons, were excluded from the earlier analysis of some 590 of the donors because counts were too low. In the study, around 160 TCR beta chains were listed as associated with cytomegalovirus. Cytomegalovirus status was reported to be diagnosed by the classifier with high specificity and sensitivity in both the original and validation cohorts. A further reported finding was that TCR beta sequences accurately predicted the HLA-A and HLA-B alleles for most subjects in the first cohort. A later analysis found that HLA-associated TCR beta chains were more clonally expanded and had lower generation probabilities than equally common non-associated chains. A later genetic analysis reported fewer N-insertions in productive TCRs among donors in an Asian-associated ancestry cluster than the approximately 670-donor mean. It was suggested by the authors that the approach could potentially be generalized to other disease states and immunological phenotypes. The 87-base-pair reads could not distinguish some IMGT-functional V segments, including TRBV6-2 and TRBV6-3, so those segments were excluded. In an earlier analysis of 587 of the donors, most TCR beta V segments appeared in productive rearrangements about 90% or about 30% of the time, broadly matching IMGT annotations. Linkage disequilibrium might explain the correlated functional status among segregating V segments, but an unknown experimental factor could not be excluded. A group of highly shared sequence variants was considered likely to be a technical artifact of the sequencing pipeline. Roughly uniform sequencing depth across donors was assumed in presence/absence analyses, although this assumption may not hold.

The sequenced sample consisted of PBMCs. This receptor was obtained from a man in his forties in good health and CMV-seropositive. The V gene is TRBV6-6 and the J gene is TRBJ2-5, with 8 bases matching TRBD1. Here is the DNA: TGTGCCAGCAGTGACAGGGGAGACCAAGAGACCCAGTACTTC. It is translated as CASSDRGDQETQYF.